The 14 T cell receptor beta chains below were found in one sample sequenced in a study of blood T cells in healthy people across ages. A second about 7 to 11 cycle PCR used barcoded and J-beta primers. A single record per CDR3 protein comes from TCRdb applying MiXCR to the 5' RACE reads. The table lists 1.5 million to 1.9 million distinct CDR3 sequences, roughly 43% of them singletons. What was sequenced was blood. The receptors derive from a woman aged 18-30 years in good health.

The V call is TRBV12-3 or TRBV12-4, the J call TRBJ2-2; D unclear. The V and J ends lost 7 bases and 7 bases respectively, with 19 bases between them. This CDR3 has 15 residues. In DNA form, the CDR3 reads TGTGCCAGCAAGGCTGGAGCCCTTGGTAACGGGGAGCTGTTTTTT. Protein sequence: CASKAGALGNGELFF.

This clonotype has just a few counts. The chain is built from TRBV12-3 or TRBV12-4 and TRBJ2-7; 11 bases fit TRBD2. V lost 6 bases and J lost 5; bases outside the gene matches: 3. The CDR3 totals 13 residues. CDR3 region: CASRTLAGDEQYF. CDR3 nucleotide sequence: TGTGCCAGCAGGACACTAGCGGGAGACGAGCAGTACTTC.

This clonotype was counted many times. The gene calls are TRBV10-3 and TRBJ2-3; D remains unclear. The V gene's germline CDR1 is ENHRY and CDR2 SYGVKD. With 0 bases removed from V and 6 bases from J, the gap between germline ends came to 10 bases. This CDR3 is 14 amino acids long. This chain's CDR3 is CAISESTEMDTQYF. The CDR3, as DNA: TGTGCCATCAGTGAGTCAACCGAAATGGATACGCAGTATTTT.

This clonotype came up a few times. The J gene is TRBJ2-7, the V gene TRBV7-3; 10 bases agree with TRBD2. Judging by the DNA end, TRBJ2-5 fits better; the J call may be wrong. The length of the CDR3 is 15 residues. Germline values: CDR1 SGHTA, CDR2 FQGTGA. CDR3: CASSLTSGGIETQYF. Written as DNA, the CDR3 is TGTGCCAGCAGCTTAACTAGCGGGGGGATAGAGACCCAGTACTTC.

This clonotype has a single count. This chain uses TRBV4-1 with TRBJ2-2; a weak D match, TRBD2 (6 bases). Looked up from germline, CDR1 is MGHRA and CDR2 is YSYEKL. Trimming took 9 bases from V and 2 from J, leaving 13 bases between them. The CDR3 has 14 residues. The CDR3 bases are TGCGCCAGTCGCAGGGAGGAAAACACCGGGGAGCTGTTTTTT. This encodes CASRREENTGELFF.

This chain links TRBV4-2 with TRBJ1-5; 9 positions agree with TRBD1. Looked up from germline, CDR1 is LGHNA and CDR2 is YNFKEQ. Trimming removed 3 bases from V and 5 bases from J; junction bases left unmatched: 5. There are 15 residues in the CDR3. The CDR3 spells CASSHRRTGDQPQHF. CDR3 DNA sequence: TGTGCCAGCAGCCACCGCCGGACAGGGGATCAGCCCCAGCATTTT.

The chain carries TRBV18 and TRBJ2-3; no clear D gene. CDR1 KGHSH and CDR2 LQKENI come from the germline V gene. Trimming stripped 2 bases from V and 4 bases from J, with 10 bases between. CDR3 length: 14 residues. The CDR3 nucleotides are TGTGCCAGCTCACCAACAAAGGCGGCAGATACGCAGTATTTT. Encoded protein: CASSPTKAADTQYF.

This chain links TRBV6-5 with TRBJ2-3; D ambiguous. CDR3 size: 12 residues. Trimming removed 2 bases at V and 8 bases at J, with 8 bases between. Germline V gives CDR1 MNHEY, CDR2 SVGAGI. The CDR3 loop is CASSYADGTQYF. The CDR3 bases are TGTGCCAGCAGTTACGCCGACGGTACGCAGTATTTT.

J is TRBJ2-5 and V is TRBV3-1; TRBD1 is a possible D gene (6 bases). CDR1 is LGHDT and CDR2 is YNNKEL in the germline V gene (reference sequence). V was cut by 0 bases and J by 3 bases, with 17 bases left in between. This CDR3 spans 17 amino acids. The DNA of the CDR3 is TGTGCCAGCAGCCAAGATACGGACAGAAAACACAAAGAGACCCAGTACTTC. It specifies CASSQDTDRKHKETQYF.

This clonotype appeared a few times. Written as DNA, the CDR3 is TGTGCCAGCAGCCCCTCCCCGGACCATGGGGGCTACACCTTC. Translating it yields CASSPSPDHGGYTF. The chain employs TRBV12-3 or TRBV12-4 and TRBJ1-2; D remains unclear. The CDR3 sequence is 14 residues long. V lost 6 bases, J lost 8 bases, and 19 bases lay in between.

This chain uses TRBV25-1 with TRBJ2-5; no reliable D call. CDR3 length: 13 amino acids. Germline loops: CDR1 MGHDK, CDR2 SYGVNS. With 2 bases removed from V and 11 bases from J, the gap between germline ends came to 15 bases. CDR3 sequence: CASSEQAYNEQYF. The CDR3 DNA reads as TGTGCCAGCAGTGAACAGGCTTACAATGAGCAGTACTTC.

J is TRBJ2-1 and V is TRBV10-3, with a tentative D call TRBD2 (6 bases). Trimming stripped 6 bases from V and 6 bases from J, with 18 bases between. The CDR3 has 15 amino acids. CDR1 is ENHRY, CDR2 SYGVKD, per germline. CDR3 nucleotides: TGTGCCATCAGCCAACCCCTCGGAGGGGCCAATGAGCAGTTCTTC. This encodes CAISQPLGGANEQFF.

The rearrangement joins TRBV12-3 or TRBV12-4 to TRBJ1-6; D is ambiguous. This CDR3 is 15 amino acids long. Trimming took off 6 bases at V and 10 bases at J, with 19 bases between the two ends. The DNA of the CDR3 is TGTGCCAGCAGCCCCCCTCTTCCTTCCCAATCACCCCTCCACTTT. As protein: CASSPPLPSQSPLHF.

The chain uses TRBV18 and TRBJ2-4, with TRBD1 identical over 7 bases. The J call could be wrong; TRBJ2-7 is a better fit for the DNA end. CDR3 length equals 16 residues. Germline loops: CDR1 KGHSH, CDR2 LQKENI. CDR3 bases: TGTGCCAGCTCACCGAACCGCGGACAGGTCCGAGGCGAGCAGTACTTC. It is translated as CASSPNRGQVRGEQYF.